The source of this T cell receptor beta chain is a study of CD8 T cells in Susac syndrome. Germline loops: CDR1 SNHLY, CDR2 FYNNEI. With 6 bases removed from V and 2 bases from J, the gap between germline ends came to 10 bases. CDR3 length equals 13 residues. Only one count was recorded for this clonotype. RNA in amounts of roughly 0.5 to 1 ug was reverse transcribed with random hexamers. The method of amplification for TCR beta CDR3 was immunoSEQ multiplex PCR, covering 54 Vbeta and 13 Jbeta. From the immunoSEQ multiplex PCR reads, TCRdb called clonotypes with MiXCR, one entry per CDR3 protein. The sample yields 160,000 or so distinct CDR3 sequences, over 85% seen once. Sequencing of TCR beta was carried out in blood CD8+ and CD4+ T cells. TEMRA cells were FACS-enriched, while CD8+ and CD4+ T cells were negatively isolated.

Sequencing was done on a sample of CD4+ T cells from PBMCs. This sequence was found in a human donor in good health. The chain couples TRBV2 to TRBJ2-5, with D possibly being TRBD2 (6 bases). The CDR3 nucleotides are TGTGCCAGCAGCTTGGACTATCAAGAGACCCAGTACTTC. Translating gives CASSLDYQETQYF.